The 15 T cell receptor beta chains given below trace back to one sample, sequenced in a study of T-cell memory formation after mild COVID-19. In TCRdb, the 5' RACE reads were re-called with MiXCR into one record per CDR3 protein. The table has some 210,000 distinct CDR3 sequences, roughly a tenth seen once; the top ten hold approximately 3%. Sequences were obtained from PBMCs or a T cell subset sorted from them (not recorded which). These receptors all come from a man younger than 35 who had mild COVID-19 (a few samples of this study predate the infection). Cell type and time point are not known.

This clonotype was recorded a few times. V and J are TRBV7-6 and TRBJ2-5; 13 bases agree with TRBD2. Germline lookup yields CDR1 SGHVS and CDR2 FNYEAQ. V lost 5 bases and J lost 6; bases outside the gene matches: 6. This CDR3 is 15 amino acids long. The CDR3 spells CASSRGLAGVQTQYF. The DNA of the CDR3 is TGTGCCAGCAGCCGAGGACTAGCGGGGGTACAGACCCAGTACTTC.

The CDR3 DNA follows: TGTGCCAGCAGTCACGGGACAGGACTGAATCAGCCCCAGCATTTT. This translates into CASSHGTGLNQPQHF. The rearrangement uses TRBV12-3 or TRBV12-4 and TRBJ1-5; TRBD1 matches 8 bases. The CDR3 is made up of 15 amino acids. Trimming took 5 bases from V and 4 from J; bases not matched to a gene: 7.

This rearrangement joins TRBV5-1 to TRBJ1-1; D possibly corresponds to TRBD1 (6 bases). This CDR3 has 14 amino acids. Deletions cut 4 bases from V and 2 bases from J, with 12 bases between. Germline lookup yields CDR1 SGHRS and CDR2 YFSETQ. The CDR3, as DNA: TGCGCCAGCAGCATACAGGGAGTTAACACTGAAGCTTTCTTT. Encoded protein: CASSIQGVNTEAFF.

This clonotype was seen at least ten times. The V gene is TRBV11-2, the J gene TRBJ2-1, with TRBD2 matching 8 bases. The CDR3 is 14 amino acids. V lost 7 bases and J lost 5; bases outside the gene matches: 7. Germline V gene lookup returns CDR1 SGHAT and CDR2 FQNNGV. The CDR3 region is CASTRGGRNNEQFF. CDR3 nucleotide sequence: TGTGCCAGCACCCGCGGGGGGCGAAACAATGAGCAGTTCTTC.

The chain employs TRBV11-3 and TRBJ2-1, with D tentatively TRBD1 (5 bases). The CDR3 totals 14 residues. Germline loops: CDR1 SGHNT, CDR2 YENEEA. Trimming took 3 bases from V and 3 from J, leaving 9 bases between them. The DNA for the CDR3 is TGTGCCAGCAGCTTTAAGGACAACTACAATGAGCAGTTCTTC. Protein sequence: CASSFKDNYNEQFF.

The genes are TRBV2 and TRBJ2-1, with 8 bases identical to TRBD2. Germline V CDR1 and CDR2: SNHLY, FYNNEI. With V trimmed by 5 bases and J by 5 bases, 5 bases remained unmatched. The CDR3 length is 14 residues. The DNA for the CDR3 is TGTGCCAGCAGTATCCGACTAGCGAACAATGAGCAGTTCTTC. It translates to CASSIRLANNEQFF.

This clonotype turned up a few times. V and J are TRBV5-8 and TRBJ1-5; no firm D call. V lost 5 bases, J lost 4 bases, and 7 bases lay in between. This CDR3 is 12 amino acids long. From germline, CDR1 is SGHTS and CDR2 YDEGEE. The CDR3 spells CASSTLNQPQHF. As DNA, the CDR3 is TGTGCCAGCAGTACCCTAAATCAGCCCCAGCATTTT.

The sample holds many counts of this clonotype. The rearrangement uses TRBV5-1 and TRBJ2-3; D remains ambiguous. This CDR3 comprises 14 residues. Trimming took off 3 bases at V and 1 base at J, with 9 bases between the two ends. Germline CDR1 reads SGHRS; CDR2 reads YFSETQ. The chain's CDR3 is CASSWNDGTDTQYF. The CDR3 nucleotides are TGCGCCAGCAGCTGGAACGACGGCACAGATACGCAGTATTTT.

In this sample, this clonotype turned up a few times. The chain joins TRBV4-2 to TRBJ2-3; 7 nucleotides line up with TRBD2. The CDR3 is 16 residues long. Trimming at V came to 0 bases and at J to 1 base, leaving 4 bases not matched to a gene. From germline, CDR1 is LGHNA and CDR2 YNFKEQ. The CDR3 sequence is CASSQDFTSGTDTQYF. The DNA of the CDR3 is TGTGCCAGCAGCCAAGATTTTACTAGCGGCACAGATACGCAGTATTTT.

This clonotype has only a few counts. The V and J genes are TRBV28 and TRBJ1-5; possibly TRBD1 for D (6 bases). This CDR3 has 15 residues. Germline V lookup: CDR1 MDHEN, CDR2 SYDVKM. V lost 4 bases and J lost 11, with 21 bases in between. In DNA, the CDR3 is TGTGCCAGCAGTTCCCCCTCGGGGGCTTTTCGATCCCAGCATTTT. This translates into CASSSPSGAFRSQHF.

Ten or more counts support this clonotype. The chain uses TRBV6-1 and TRBJ2-2, with unresolved D. The CDR3 has 14 residues. Per the germline V gene, CDR1 is MNHNS and CDR2 is SASEGT. Trimming cost V 2 bases and J 0 bases, with 4 bases left between them. This CDR3 is CASSESANTGELFF. Here the CDR3 DNA reads TGTGCCAGCAGTGAATCAGCGAACACCGGGGAGCTGTTTTTT.

There are a few counts of this clonotype. The rearrangement links TRBV12-3 or TRBV12-4 to TRBJ2-1; D ambiguous. The germline V and J ends were trimmed by 7 bases and 2 bases, with 9 bases remaining between them. The CDR3 contains 13 residues. The DNA of the CDR3 is TGTGCCAGCACCCCAGCGCCCTACAATGAGCAGTTCTTC. Its translation is CASTPAPYNEQFF.

CDR3 nucleotide sequence: TGCAGTGCTAGATGGGGGGGGCTTCGACGTGGCTACACCTTC. Translation gives CSARWGGLRRGYTF. This chain links TRBV20-1 with TRBJ1-2; D possibly corresponds to TRBD1 (6 bases). Germline assignment: CDR1 DFQATT and CDR2 SNEGSKA (reference sequence). The length of the CDR3 is 14 residues. Trimming left V 2 bases short and J 7 bases short, with 17 bases between.

This clonotype came up many times. The chain joins TRBV7-2 to TRBJ2-7, with unresolved D. Germline V gene data show CDR1 as SGHTA and CDR2 as FQGNSA. This CDR3 comprises 13 residues. Deletions cut 4 bases from V and 2 bases from J, with 9 bases between. The CDR3 region has the DNA TGTGCCAGCAGCTCCCACCCTACCTACGAGCAGTACTTC. This translates into CASSSHPTYEQYF.

The chain joins TRBV7-6 to TRBJ2-1; the D gene is possibly TRBD2 (5 bases). Trimming removed 2 bases at V and 4 bases at J, with 9 bases between. CDR3 length equals 14 residues. Germline V CDR1 and CDR2: SGHVS, FNYEAQ. The CDR3 nucleotides read TGTGCCAGCAGCTTACTAGCACATTACAATGAGCAGTTCTTC. Translation: CASSLLAHYNEQFF. The complete variable domain, with remaining parts taken from reference TRBV7-6 and TRBJ2-1, reads GAGVSQSPRYKVTKRGQDVALRCDPISGHVSLYWYRQALGQGPEFLTYFNYEAQQDKSGLPNDRFSAERPEGSISTLTIQRTEQRDSAMYRCASSLLAHYNEQFFGPGTRLTVL.